The rows below give T cell receptor beta chains drawn from one sample of a study of T cells in tuberculosis. TCRdb's table, derived via immunoSEQ multiplex PCR, lists solely in-frame clones and lacks some. The sample shows about 88,000 clones, under 95% of them seen only once. The sequenced sample was CD1b-GMM tetramer-negative cells sorted from PBMCs. The receptors originated from an adult woman with latent tuberculosis. CDR3s include the opening cysteine and the closing phenylalanine or tryptophan. Not all rows give a size; the values are once, few, many and, for expanded clones, a class.

abundance	v_gene	CDR3aa
.	TRBV7-9	CASSPGQGPYTF
.	TRBV29-1	CSVGQIEETQYF
.	TRBV10-2	CASSEWGSGPYEQYF
.	TRBV5-4	CATSKSGSRNYGYTF
.	TRBV30	CAWRITGGTFGEQYF
.	TRBV18	CASSPKEQGKTEAFF
.	TRBV6-1	CASSRGLGPLHF
.	TRBV27	CASSLRGPHQPQHF
.	TRBV11-2	CASSYTGGHYGYTF
.	TRBV5-1	CASSGPGQGHEQYF
once	TRBV5-1	CPPGTDDQPQHF
.	TRBV10-2	CASSVNGYEQYF
.	TRBV5-1	CASSLARINFPAKGYEQYF
.	TRBV5-1	CASTYSGPDDTGELFF
.	TRBV6-5	CASTLGTGDSPLHF
.	TRBV4-3	CASSQSPGQGVTFF
.	TRBV5-6	CASSREGEAFF
.	TRBV19	CASTATGSSYGYTF
.	TRBV15	CATSSGSSGNTIYF
.	TRBV28	CASSQTTPRSSYNSPLHF
.	TRBV2	CASSGQLGSYEQYF
.	TRBV30	CAWSGTTYEQYF
.	TRBV19	CASSIEGQGDEKLFF
.	TRBV6-1	CASREQGVHLLDTQYF
.	TRBV7-8	CASSLEGSLYEQYF
.	TRBV4-1	CASSQLRTGNYGYTF
few	TRBV14	CASSPDRGNTIYF
.	TRBV19	CASSIGRGPNQPQHF